The 32 T cell receptor beta chains below were found in one sample sequenced in a study of CD8 T cells in ankylosing spondylitis. General study points: In ankylosing spondylitis blood, a motif of roughly eight highly homologous TCR beta variants appeared characteristic.

TCRdb used MiXCR to reprocess the 5' RACE reads, holding one entry per CDR3 protein. The top ten clones hold approximately 4% of a sample with around 490,000 distinct CDR3 sequences, approximately 5.3% of them seen once. Which antigens these TCRs recognize remains unknown. Sequencing was carried out using blood, either unsorted or a sorted T cell fraction (not recorded which). These receptors were obtained from a male donor with ankylosing spondylitis.

This clonotype was counted ten times or more. This chain joins TRBV9 and TRBJ2-5; the D gene could be TRBD1 or TRBD2 (5 bases each). The CDR3 loop spans 15 amino acids. Germline V gene sequence: CDR1 SGDLS, CDR2 YYNGEE. Between the trimmed V and J ends, which lost 0 bases and 1 base, there was a span of 10 bases. The CDR3 region is CASSVGGATQETQYF. DNA for the CDR3: TGTGCCAGCAGCGTAGGAGGGGCTACCCAAGAGACCCAGTACTTC. Full variable domain (missing parts from reference TRBV9 and TRBJ2-5): DSGVTQTPKHLITATGQRVTLRCSPRSGDLSVYWYQQSLDQGLQFLIQYYNGEERAKGNILERFSAQQFPDLHSELNLSSLELGDSALYFCASSVGGATQETQYFGPGTRLLVL.

This clonotype was picked up many times. V gene TRBV10-2 combines with J gene TRBJ1-6; D gene ambiguous. CDR1 WSHSY and CDR2 SAAADI come from the germline V gene. The CDR3 extends over 14 amino acids. V shed 3 bases and J shed 4 bases, with 7 bases lying between them. The CDR3 DNA sequence: TGCGCCAGCAGTGAAGGAGGGTATAATTCACCCCTCCACTTT. It translates to CASSEGGYNSPLHF.

In its sample, this clonotype was seen many times. This chain uses TRBV27 with TRBJ1-2, with D possibly matching TRBD1 (6 bases). Germline V CDR1 and CDR2: MNHEY, SMNVEV (reference sequence). This CDR3 has 13 amino acids. V shed 10 bases and J shed 2 bases, with 14 bases lying between them. The CDR3 reads CATRRGANYGYTF. Here the CDR3 DNA reads TGTGCCACCAGGCGGGGGGCGAACTATGGCTACACCTTC.

The chain carries TRBV15 and TRBJ2-7; a possible D gene is TRBD2 (5 bases). Germline V gene sequence: CDR1 LNHNV, CDR2 YYDKDF (reference sequence). The CDR3 is 15 residues long. Trimming pared 1 base from V and 2 bases from J, leaving 12 bases between. DNA for the CDR3: TGTGCCACCAGCAGAGGCGGGTTCCTAACCTACGAGCAGTACTTC. Translating gives CATSRGGFLTYEQYF.

This clonotype has at least ten counts. The chain uses TRBV4-2 and TRBJ1-5; unclear D gene. CDR3 length: 14 amino acids. Germline CDR1 and CDR2: LGHNA and YNFKEQ. Deletions cut 3 bases from V and 0 bases from J, with 6 bases between. CDR3 DNA sequence: TGTGCCAGCAGCCATCTTTATAGCAATCAGCCCCAGCATTTT. It translates to CASSHLYSNQPQHF.

This clonotype was found many times. The chain joins TRBV5-1 to TRBJ2-2; 7 bases fit TRBD1. The CDR3 has 17 residues. The germline gives CDR1 SGHRS, CDR2 YFSETQ. V was pared by 4 bases and J by 2 bases, with 11 bases of the junction left unmatched. CDR3 nucleotides: TGCGCCAGCAGCCTAAACCCGACAGGGCTTAACACCGGGGAGCTGTTTTTT. Its protein product is CASSLNPTGLNTGELFF. Combining the CDR3 with reference TRBV5-1 and TRBJ2-2 gives the whole variable domain KAGVTQTPRYLIKTRGQQVTLSCSPISGHRSVSWYQQTPGQGLQFLFEYFSETQRNKGNFPGRFSGRQFSNSRSEMNVSTLELGDSALYLCASSLNPTGLNTGELFFGEGSRLTVL.

This clonotype was counted at least ten times. V usage is TRBV27 and J usage is TRBJ1-2; D not certain. The germline V gene has CDR1 MNHEY and CDR2 SMNVEV (reference sequence). This CDR3 region has 11 residues. Trimming pared 6 bases from V and 0 bases from J, leaving 2 bases between. In DNA, the CDR3 is TGTGCCAGCAGGGCTAACTATGGCTACACCTTC. Amino acid sequence: CASRANYGYTF.

This clonotype came up many times. The chain's CDR3 is CASSLEWGEQYF. CDR3 nucleotides: TGCGCCAGCAGCTTGGAATGGGGCGAGCAGTACTTC. J is TRBJ2-7 and V is TRBV5-1; D is uncertain. The CDR3 contains 12 residues. The V gene lost 0 bases and the J gene lost 6 bases, with 7 bases spanning the gap. Per germline, CDR1 SGHRS and CDR2 YFSETQ.

This clonotype has ten or more counts. The chain carries TRBV10-3 and TRBJ2-7; D gene ambiguous. Germline CDR1 and CDR2: ENHRY and SYGVKD. V lost 0 bases to trimming and J lost 1 base, with 4 bases between them. The CDR3 sequence is 13 residues long. The CDR3 bases are TGTGCCATCAGTGAGTCGGTATCCTACGAGCAGTACTTC. Protein: CAISESVSYEQYF.

This clonotype was observed at least ten times. V and J are TRBV20-1 and TRBJ2-5, with D possibly being TRBD2 (6 bases). Trimming removed 6 bases at V and 5 bases at J, with 13 bases between. The CDR3 is 12 amino acids. The germline V gene encodes CDR1 DFQATT and CDR2 SNEGSKA (reference sequence). CDR3: CSARLGRETQYF. In nucleotides, the CDR3 is TGCAGTGCAAGACTAGGGCGGGAGACCCAGTACTTC.

This chain connects TRBV7-2 to TRBJ1-2; no firm D call. With 5 bases removed from V and 4 bases from J, the gap between germline ends came to 14 bases. Germline CDR1 SGHTA, CDR2 FQGNSA. The CDR3 covers 14 residues. CDR3 nucleotide sequence: TGTGCCAGCAGCCCGGGTCTCGGCCTCTATGGCTACACCTTC. Its protein is CASSPGLGLYGYTF.

This clonotype was counted at least ten times. J is TRBJ2-7 and V is TRBV5-1; 7 bases are a match to TRBD2. Losses at the gene ends were 0 bases for V and 0 bases for J; bases not matched to a gene: 9. The CDR3 sequence is 17 residues long. CDR1 and CDR2 from the germline V gene are SGHRS and YFSETQ. The CDR3 sequence: CASSLVSGQWGSYEQYF. The DNA of the CDR3 is TGCGCCAGCAGCTTGGTTAGCGGGCAGTGGGGCTCCTACGAGCAGTACTTC.

This clonotype was seen just once. This rearrangement joins TRBV6-2 or TRBV6-3 to TRBJ2-4; 8 nucleotides match TRBD1. Germline lookup yields CDR1 MNHEY and CDR2 SVGEGT. Losses at the gene ends were 2 bases for V and 0 bases for J; bases not matched to a gene: 9. The CDR3 runs to 18 residues. Written as DNA, the CDR3 is TGTGCCAGCAGTTACGAGGACAGGGACTTCTTAGCCAAAAACATTCAGTACTTC. It encodes CASSYEDRDFLAKNIQYF.

This clonotype showed up many times. The chain carries TRBV4-2 and TRBJ1-2; 7 bases are a match to TRBD1. The germline V gene encodes CDR1 LGHNA and CDR2 YNFKEQ. The CDR3 contains 14 residues. The J segment lost 3 bases and the V segment lost 4 bases, leaving 5 bases of the junction unmatched. DNA for the CDR3: TGTGCCAGCAGCCCCCAGGGGGACGACTATGGCTACACCTTC. This codes for CASSPQGDDYGYTF.

This clonotype was recorded at least ten times. V usage is TRBV4-1 and J usage is TRBJ2-4, with D tentatively TRBD2 (5 bases). The V end was cut by 0 bases, the J end by 2 bases, with 20 bases between. There are 19 residues in the CDR3. Germline values: CDR1 MGHRA, CDR2 YSYEKL. CDR3 amino acids: CASSQDPLYTPGTKNIQYF. The CDR3 nucleotides are TGCGCCAGCAGCCAAGATCCTCTATACACACCGGGGACCAAAAACATTCAGTACTTC.

This clonotype came up many times. The rearrangement links TRBV20-1 to TRBJ2-2; the match to TRBD1 covers 8 bases. The CDR3 loop spans 16 amino acids. V shed 6 bases and J 5 bases; nucleotides not matched to a gene: 14. Germline CDR1 is DFQATT and CDR2 is SNEGSKA (reference sequence). The CDR3 loop reads CSAIPHPRGLTGELFF. The CDR3 DNA reads TGCAGTGCAATCCCTCACCCCAGGGGGCTTACCGGGGAGCTGTTTTTT.

The CDR3 nucleotides are TGTGCCAGCAGCCACCCGAGGACTAGGACTAGCGGGACGAGCTCCTACAATGAGCAGTTCTTC. Translating gives CASSHPRTRTSGTSSYNEQFF. This chain joins TRBV11-3 and TRBJ2-1, with 12 nucleotides matching TRBD2. With V trimmed by 5 bases and J by 0 bases, 17 bases remained unmatched. Looked up from germline, CDR1 is SGHNT and CDR2 is YENEEA. This CDR3 is built from 21 residues.

This clonotype was recorded many times. The chain employs TRBV24-1 and TRBJ2-1; 12 bases map to TRBD2. Germline CDR1 is KGHDR and CDR2 is SFDVKD. The CDR3 covers 16 residues. The trim removed 6 bases at V and 8 bases at J, leaving 10 bases unmatched. DNA of the CDR3: TGTGCCACCAGTTCCCGGACTAGCGGGGCCTCAGATGAGCAGTTCTTC. Amino acids: CATSSRTSGASDEQFF.

This clonotype has at least ten counts. The chain has TRBV5-1 and TRBJ1-5, with D uncertain. Deletions cut 0 bases from V and 5 bases from J, with 6 bases between. The CDR3 length is 13 residues. Germline CDR1 reads SGHRS; CDR2 reads YFSETQ. The CDR3 DNA is TGCGCCAGCAGCTTGGGTCCGTATCAGCCCCAGCATTTT. Amino acid sequence: CASSLGPYQPQHF.

This chain uses TRBV7-9 with TRBJ2-5, with 7 bases that match TRBD2. The CDR3 covers 14 residues. Per germline, CDR1 SEHNR and CDR2 FQNEAQ (reference sequence). The V segment lost 4 bases and the J segment 5 bases; nucleotides outside the gene matches: 7. The CDR3 reads CASSSAAGVETQYF. The CDR3 DNA follows: TGTGCCAGCAGCTCCGCGGCGGGGGTGGAGACCCAGTACTTC. Full variable domain (missing parts from reference TRBV7-9 and TRBJ2-5): DTGVSQNPRHKITKRGQNVTFRCDPISEHNRLYWYRQTLGQGPEFLTYFQNEAQLEKSRLLSDRFSAERPKGSFSTLEIQRTEQGDSAMYLCASSSAAGVETQYFGPGTRLLVL.

This clonotype was seen repeatedly, ten times or more. The chain combines TRBV7-2 with TRBJ2-7, with 8 bases matching TRBD1. In germline, CDR1 is SGHTA, CDR2 FQGNSA. The CDR3 consists of 15 residues. Unmatched junction bases numbered 6, after V lost 3 bases and J lost 2 bases. The CDR3 here is CASSFLRGLTYEQYF. CDR3 DNA: TGTGCCAGCAGCTTCCTCAGGGGGCTTACCTACGAGCAGTACTTC.

This clonotype appeared many times. The chain combines TRBV7-2 with TRBJ1-4, with D possibly matching TRBD1 (5 bases). Trimming pared 5 bases from V and 7 bases from J, leaving 17 bases between. The CDR3 loop spans 15 amino acids. Looked up from germline, CDR1 is SGHTA and CDR2 is FQGNSA. The CDR3 here is CASSAQQARGEKLFF. The CDR3 coding sequence is TGTGCCAGCAGCGCACAACAGGCTAGGGGTGAAAAACTGTTTTTT.

In this sample, this clonotype turned up many times. The gene calls are TRBV7-9 and TRBJ1-1; a possible D gene is TRBD1 (5 bases). Germline CDR1 is SEHNR and CDR2 is FQNEAQ (reference sequence). Trimming removed 4 bases from V and 6 bases from J, with 15 bases in between. The CDR3 consists of 14 residues. The CDR3 spells CASSSFTGLPEAFF. CDR3 coding DNA: TGTGCCAGCAGCTCTTTCACAGGTCTCCCTGAAGCTTTCTTT. Full variable domain (missing parts from reference TRBV7-9 and TRBJ1-1): DTGVSQNPRHKITKRGQNVTFRCDPISEHNRLYWYRQTLGQGPEFLTYFQNEAQLEKSRLLSDRFSAERPKGSFSTLEIQRTEQGDSAMYLCASSSFTGLPEAFFGQGTRLTVV.

This clonotype was detected ten times or more. The chain joins TRBV4-3 to TRBJ2-2; 8 bases line up with TRBD1. This CDR3 has 15 amino acids. The germline CDR1 and CDR2 sequences are LGHNA and YSLEER. V dropped 3 bases and J dropped 4; count of bases not matched to a gene: 4. The chain's CDR3 is CASSQTGVPTGELFF. The CDR3 DNA is TGCGCCAGCAGCCAGACAGGGGTTCCCACCGGGGAGCTGTTTTTT.

This clonotype came up a few times. The rearrangement links TRBV4-3 to TRBJ2-6; 7 nucleotides agree with TRBD2. The CDR3 has 17 amino acids. Losses at the gene ends were 0 bases for V and 2 bases for J; bases not matched to a gene: 4. Germline V lookup: CDR1 LGHNA, CDR2 YSLEER. CDR3 residues: CASSQDGEGPGANVLTF. CDR3 sequence (DNA): TGCGCCAGCAGCCAAGATGGGGAGGGCCCTGGGGCCAACGTCCTGACTTTC.

This clonotype came up many times. The chain has TRBV29-1 and TRBJ2-1; D is possibly TRBD1 (5 bases). V lost 4 bases to trimming and J lost 7 bases, with 14 bases between them. The CDR3 is 13 amino acids. Germline CDR1 and CDR2: SQVTM and ANQGSEA. CDR3: CSVAGRIGNEQFF. DNA for the CDR3: TGCAGCGTTGCAGGGCGGATTGGAAATGAGCAGTTCTTC.

This clonotype occurred many times. The rearrangement joins TRBV12-3 or TRBV12-4 to TRBJ1-1, with D unresolved. The CDR3 sequence is 13 residues long. V lost 3 bases and J lost 4, with 9 bases in between. The CDR3 region is CASSFEWGTEAFF. CDR3 nucleotides: TGTGCCAGCAGTTTTGAGTGGGGCACTGAAGCTTTCTTT.

This clonotype was seen many times. This chain links TRBV12-3 or TRBV12-4 with TRBJ1-4; unclear D gene. The CDR3 is made up of 14 amino acids. The ends were cut back, 6 bases at V and 0 bases at J, with 8 bases in the middle. CDR3 DNA: TGTGCCAGCAGACGTTTCGCAACTAATGAAAAACTGTTTTTT. Amino acids: CASRRFATNEKLFF.

This chain connects TRBV9 to TRBJ1-6; no reliable D call. Trimming pared 1 base from V and 6 bases from J, leaving 8 bases between. Germline CDR1 reads SGDLS; CDR2 reads YYNGEE. This CDR3 is 14 amino acids long. CDR3 sequence reads: CASSVFGSNSPLHF. The CDR3 nucleotides are TGTGCCAGCAGCGTATTTGGGAGTAATTCACCCCTCCACTTT.

This clonotype was seen repeatedly, ten times or more. This chain joins TRBV7-9 and TRBJ2-2, with D perhaps TRBD2 (6 bases). The CDR3 extends over 13 amino acids. The V gene's germline CDR1 is SEHNR and CDR2 FQNEAQ (reference sequence). Trimming removed 8 bases at V and 3 bases at J, with 10 bases between. The CDR3 sequence: CASRRRDTGELFF. The DNA for the CDR3 is TGTGCCAGCCGCAGGAGGGACACCGGGGAGCTGTTTTTT. Together with reference TRBV7-9 and TRBJ2-2, the CDR3 gives the full variable domain: DTGVSQNPRHKITKRGQNVTFRCDPISEHNRLYWYRQTLGQGPEFLTYFQNEAQLEKSRLLSDRFSAERPKGSFSTLEIQRTEQGDSAMYLCASRRRDTGELFFGEGSRLTVL.

This clonotype was seen many times. This rearrangement joins TRBV5-1 to TRBJ1-2; tentative D call: TRBD1 (6 bases). The CDR3 covers 14 residues. Germline assignment: CDR1 SGHRS and CDR2 YFSETQ. Deletions cut 0 bases from V and 3 bases from J, with 9 bases between. The chain's CDR3 is CASSLGGADYGYTF. CDR3 nucleotide sequence: TGCGCCAGCAGCTTGGGGGGGGCTGACTATGGCTACACCTTC.

This clonotype was found many times. The J gene is TRBJ1-3, the V gene TRBV18; 10 positions agree with TRBD1. The CDR3 consists of 16 residues. Germline CDR1 and CDR2: KGHSH and LQKENI. With V trimmed by 0 bases and J by 3 bases, 2 bases remained unmatched. As DNA, the CDR3 is TGTGCCAGCTCACCACCGGACAGGGGGTATGGAAACACCATATATTTT. This sequence encodes CASSPPDRGYGNTIYF.